The 21 T cell receptor beta chains presented below share a single source sample, sequenced in a study of spatial heterogeneity in lung cancer. General study points: Tumor mutation count correlated with how many alpha and beta TCRs expanded intratumorally.

Time point in this sample: sample taken at primary tumor resection. Antigens for these TCRs are unknown. TCRdb called the 5' RACE reads again in MiXCR, with one record for every CDR3 protein. The repertoire holds 7,000 or so distinct CDR3 sequences, around a tenth seen once, with roughly a tenth in the top ten. The specimen comprised lung tumor tissue, sampled at surgery. These receptors all come from a female donor with early-stage non-small cell lung cancer.

The rearrangement links TRBV2 to TRBJ2-5, with a possible D match to TRBD2 (6 bases). There are 15 residues in the CDR3. V lost 2 bases and J 5 bases, leaving 15 bases between the germline ends. Germline values: CDR1 SNHLY, CDR2 FYNNEI. The CDR3 spells CASSELGGFRETQYF. The CDR3 region has the DNA TGTGCCAGCAGTGAACTGGGAGGCTTCAGGGAGACCCAGTACTTC. The complete variable domain, with remaining parts taken from reference TRBV2 and TRBJ2-5, reads EPEVTQTPSHQVTQMGQEVILRCVPISNHLYFYWYRQILGQKVEFLVSFYNNEISEKSEIFDDQFSVERPDGSNFTLKIRSTKLEDSAMYFCASSELGGFRETQYFGPGTRLLVL.

The rearrangement joins TRBV10-3 to TRBJ1-5, with a possible D match to TRBD1 (5 bases). This CDR3 has 15 amino acids. The V gene's germline CDR1 is ENHRY and CDR2 SYGVKD. V was pared by 2 bases and J by 4 bases, with 12 bases between. Here the CDR3 reads CAISEGRGGNQPQHF. CDR3 bases: TGTGCCATCAGTGAGGGGAGGGGTGGAAATCAGCCCCAGCATTTT.

The table lists this clonotype with many counts. CDR3 nucleotides: TGTGCCAGCAGCTTACGGACAGGGAACGAAAAACTGTTTTTT. It codes for CASSLRTGNEKLFF. V and J are TRBV7-9 and TRBJ1-4; TRBD1 agrees at 8 bases. This CDR3 spans 14 amino acids. From germline, CDR1 is SEHNR and CDR2 FQNEAQ (reference sequence). J gave up 8 bases and V 2 bases, and 4 bases lay outside the gene matches.

CDR3 bases: TGTGCCAGCAGCCCTACCGGGGGGAGGCCCGAGACCCAGTACTTC. Its translation is CASSPTGGRPETQYF. V gene TRBV11-2 combines with J gene TRBJ2-5; 7 nucleotides align to TRBD2. Germline V CDR1 and CDR2: SGHAT, FQNNGV. V lost 5 bases, J lost 5 bases, and 11 bases stayed unmatched. The CDR3 runs 15 residues.

V and J are TRBV28 and TRBJ2-7, with D possibly being TRBD1 or TRBD2 (6 bases each). V lost 6 bases and J lost 0, with 12 bases in between. Germline V gene data show CDR1 as MDHEN and CDR2 as SYDVKM. The length of the CDR3 is 14 residues. The CDR3 DNA sequence: TGTGCCAGCAGGGCCGGGGGCCTCTCCTACGAGCAGTACTTC. Translation gives CASRAGGLSYEQYF.

There are many counts of this clonotype. The chain uses TRBV7-9 and TRBJ2-3; 13 bases agree with TRBD2. J lost 1 base, V lost 3 bases, and 4 bases had no gene match. Germline V gene data show CDR1 as SEHNR and CDR2 as FQNEAQ (reference sequence). The CDR3 is 17 residues long. CDR3: CASSFGTSGARTDTQYF. CDR3 coding DNA: TGTGCCAGCAGCTTCGGGACTAGCGGGGCTCGCACAGATACGCAGTATTTT.

This chain uses TRBV9 with TRBJ2-7, with 10 bases identical to TRBD2. With V trimmed by 3 bases and J by 0 bases, 3 bases remained unmatched. CDR1 is SGDLS and CDR2 is YYNGEE in the germline V gene. This CDR3 has 15 residues. CDR3 in amino acids: CASSELAGSSYEQYF. The CDR3 DNA reads as TGTGCCAGCAGCGAACTAGCGGGGAGCTCCTACGAGCAGTACTTC. Together with reference TRBV9 and TRBJ2-7, the CDR3 gives the full variable domain: DSGVTQTPKHLITATGQRVTLRCSPRSGDLSVYWYQQSLDQGLQFLIQYYNGEERAKGNILERFSAQQFPDLHSELNLSSLELGDSALYFCASSELAGSSYEQYFGPGTRLTVT.

This clonotype is classed as medium-sized. The J gene is TRBJ1-2, the V gene TRBV7-2; a weak D match, TRBD1 (6 bases). The CDR3 length is 14 residues. Germline CDR1 is SGHTA and CDR2 is FQGNSA. V shed 1 base and J shed 4 bases, with 10 bases lying between them. CDR3: CASSLERTAYGYTF. DNA of the CDR3: TGTGCCAGCAGCTTAGAACGGACAGCCTATGGCTACACCTTC.

J is TRBJ2-3 and V is TRBV12-3 or TRBV12-4; D uncertain. This CDR3 contains 14 residues. V was clipped by 5 bases and J by 0 bases, with 9 bases between them. CDR3 in DNA: TGTGCCAGCAGTCAAGACCATAGCACAGATACGCAGTATTTT. Amino acid sequence: CASSQDHSTDTQYF.

CDR3 DNA sequence: TGTGCCAGCAGTTTAGGGTTGGTGCTGGAGACCCAGTACTTC. Residues: CASSLGLVLETQYF. V is TRBV12-3 or TRBV12-4 and J is TRBJ2-5; D uncertain. Trimming stripped 1 base from V and 5 bases from J, with 11 bases between. CDR3 length: 14 residues.

The chain carries TRBV5-1 and TRBJ2-2; D is unresolved. Germline lookup yields CDR1 SGHRS and CDR2 YFSETQ. This CDR3 has 17 residues. V lost 0 bases to trimming and J lost 2 bases, with 14 bases between them. In DNA form, the CDR3 reads TGCGCCAGCAGCTTGGTTTTACTCTCTACTAACACCGGGGAGCTGTTTTTT. Translation: CASSLVLLSTNTGELFF.

This clonotype was recorded at least ten times. The rearrangement joins TRBV18 to TRBJ2-7; D tentatively reads TRBD1 or TRBD2 (6 bases each). There are 15 residues in the CDR3. Per the germline V gene, CDR1 is KGHSH and CDR2 is LQKENI. Trimming left V 2 bases short and J 4 bases short, with 15 bases between. The CDR3 region is CASSPGTGAAYEQYF. CDR3 coding DNA: TGTGCCAGCTCACCAGGAACGGGGGCCGCGTACGAGCAGTACTTC.

The V call is TRBV20-1, the J call TRBJ1-5; D gene uncertain. Germline V lookup: CDR1 DFQATT, CDR2 SNEGSKA (reference sequence). The V end lost 0 bases, the J end lost 3 bases, and 12 bases lay between the germline ends. The CDR3 totals 15 residues. CDR3 bases: TGCAGTGCTAGAGACGGCCCGTCGGCCAATCAGCCCCAGCATTTT. It yields the protein CSARDGPSANQPQHF.

This clonotype was seen a handful of times. The chain links TRBV28 to TRBJ1-2, with D tentatively TRBD1 (6 bases). V dropped 6 bases and J dropped 7 bases, with 18 bases sitting between them. Germline CDR1 is MDHEN and CDR2 is SYDVKM. This CDR3 is built from 14 residues. Here the CDR3 DNA reads TGTGCCAGCAGCAGTACAGGGAGTAGAGGTGGCTACACCTTC. This codes for CASSSTGSRGGYTF.

Relative to its sample, this clonotype is medium-sized. This chain connects TRBV7-9 to TRBJ2-3, with D unclear. This CDR3 contains 15 residues. Germline loops: CDR1 SEHNR, CDR2 FQNEAQ (reference sequence). The V end was cut by 6 bases, the J end by 1 base, with 14 bases between. In DNA, the CDR3 is TGTGCCAGCAGTCCTATGGTCCGGGGCACAGATACGCAGTATTTT. This translates into CASSPMVRGTDTQYF.

The chain uses TRBV10-3 and TRBJ2-1, with TRBD2 identical over 12 bases. Germline V gives CDR1 ENHRY, CDR2 SYGVKD. This CDR3 is built from 16 residues. J was trimmed by 9 bases and V by 7 bases; bases with no gene match: 13. CDR3 bases: TGTGCCATCACTCGGACTAGCGGGGCCTCGGCGGGTGAGCAGTTCTTC. Its protein product is CAITRTSGASAGEQFF.

V gene TRBV20-1 combines with J gene TRBJ2-2, with 7 bases identical to TRBD1. The CDR3 is 16 amino acids. V lost 3 bases and J lost 5; bases outside the gene matches: 12. Germline V gene sequence: CDR1 DFQATT, CDR2 SNEGSKA (reference sequence). In DNA form, the CDR3 reads TGCAGTGCTAGCGGACAGGAACACTGGGGGACCGGGGAGCTGTTTTTT. This sequence encodes CSASGQEHWGTGELFF.

The CDR3 loop reads CASGTGGEKLFF. The CDR3 DNA follows: TGTGCCAGCGGGACAGGGGGTGAAAAACTGTTTTTT. The rearrangement joins TRBV2 to TRBJ1-4; 11 bases are a match to TRBD1. V lost 8 bases to trimming and J lost 7 bases; unmatched junction nucleotides: 0. This CDR3 has 12 amino acids. Looked up from germline, CDR1 is SNHLY and CDR2 is FYNNEI.

In this sample, this clonotype turned up many times. This chain joins TRBV6-5 and TRBJ1-6; 7 bases are a match to TRBD1. CDR1 and CDR2 (germline): MNHEY, SVGAGI. CDR3 size: 14 residues. The trim removed 2 bases at V and 8 bases at J, leaving 3 bases unmatched. The CDR3 region has the DNA TGTGCCAGCAGTTACAGGGGGCAATATTCACCCCTCCACTTT. Protein: CASSYRGQYSPLHF.

The rearrangement uses TRBV3-1 and TRBJ1-1; 8 bases line up with TRBD1. V was pared by 0 bases and J by 5 bases, with 5 bases of the junction left unmatched. There are 15 residues in the CDR3. Germline CDR1 is LGHDT and CDR2 is YNNKEL (reference sequence). CDR3 in DNA: TGTGCCAGCAGCCAAGAAAGGACAGGGACTACTGAAGCTTTCTTT. Translating it yields CASSQERTGTTEAFF.

The V and J genes are TRBV9 and TRBJ2-7; 7 positions match TRBD1. The CDR3 is 14 residues long. V lost 2 bases and J lost 0; bases outside the gene matches: 2. Germline CDR1 is SGDLS and CDR2 is YYNGEE. The CDR3 nucleotides are TGTGCCAGCAGCGTGACAGGGCTCTCCTACGAGCAGTACTTC. This sequence encodes CASSVTGLSYEQYF.